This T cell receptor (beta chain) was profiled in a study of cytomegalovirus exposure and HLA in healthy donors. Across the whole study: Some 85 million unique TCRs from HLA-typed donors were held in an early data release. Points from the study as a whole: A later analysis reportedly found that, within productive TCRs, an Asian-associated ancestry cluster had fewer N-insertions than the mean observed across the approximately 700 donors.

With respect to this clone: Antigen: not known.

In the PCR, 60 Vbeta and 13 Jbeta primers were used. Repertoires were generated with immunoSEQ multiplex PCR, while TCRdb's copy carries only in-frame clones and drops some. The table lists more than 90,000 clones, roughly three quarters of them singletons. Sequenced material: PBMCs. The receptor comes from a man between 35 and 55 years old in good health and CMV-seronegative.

CDR3 bases: TGTGCCAGCAGATACCCGGGACACTTAAGCGCGAACACCGGGGAGCTGTTTTTT. Translation gives CASRYPGHLSANTGELFF. V is TRBV5-5 and J is TRBJ2-2, with D perhaps TRBD1 (6 bases). V shed 5 bases and J shed 0 bases, with 20 bases lying between them. CDR1 is SGHKS and CDR2 is YYEKEE in the germline V gene (reference sequence). The CDR3 loop spans 18 amino acids.